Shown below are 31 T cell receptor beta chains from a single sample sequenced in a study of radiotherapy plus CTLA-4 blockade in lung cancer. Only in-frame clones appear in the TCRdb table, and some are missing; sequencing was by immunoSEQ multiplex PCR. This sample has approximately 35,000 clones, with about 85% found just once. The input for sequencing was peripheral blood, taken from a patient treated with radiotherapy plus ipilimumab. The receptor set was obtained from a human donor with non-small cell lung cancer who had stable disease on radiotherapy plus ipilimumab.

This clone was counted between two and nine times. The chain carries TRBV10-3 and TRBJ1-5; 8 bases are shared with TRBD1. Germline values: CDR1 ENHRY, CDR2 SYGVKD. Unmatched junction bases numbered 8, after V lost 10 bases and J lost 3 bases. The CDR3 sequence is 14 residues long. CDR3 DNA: TGTGCCACCGCGGACAGGGCCATCAATCAGCCCCAGCATTTT. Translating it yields CATADRAINQPQHF.

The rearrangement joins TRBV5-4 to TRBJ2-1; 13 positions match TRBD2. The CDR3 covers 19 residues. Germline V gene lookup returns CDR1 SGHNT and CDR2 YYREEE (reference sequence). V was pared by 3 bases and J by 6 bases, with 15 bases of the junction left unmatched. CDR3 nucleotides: TGTGCCAGCAGCTGGGGGGGGACTAGCGGGAAATATGGGCTCAATGAGCAGTTCTTC. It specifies CASSWGGTSGKYGLNEQFF.

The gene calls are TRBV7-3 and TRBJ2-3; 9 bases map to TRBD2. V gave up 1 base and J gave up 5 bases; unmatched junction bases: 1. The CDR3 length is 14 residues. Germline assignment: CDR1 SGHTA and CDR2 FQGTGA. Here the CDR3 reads CASSLSGREDTQYF. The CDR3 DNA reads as TGTGCCAGCAGCTTAAGCGGGAGGGAAGATACGCAGTATTTT.

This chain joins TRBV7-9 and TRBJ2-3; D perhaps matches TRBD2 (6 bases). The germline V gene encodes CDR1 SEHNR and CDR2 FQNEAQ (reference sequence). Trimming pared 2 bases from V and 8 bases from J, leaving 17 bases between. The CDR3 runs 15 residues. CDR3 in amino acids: CASSLTPSEKTTQYF. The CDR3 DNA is TGTGCCAGCAGCTTAACCCCTAGCGAGAAGACTACGCAGTATTTT.

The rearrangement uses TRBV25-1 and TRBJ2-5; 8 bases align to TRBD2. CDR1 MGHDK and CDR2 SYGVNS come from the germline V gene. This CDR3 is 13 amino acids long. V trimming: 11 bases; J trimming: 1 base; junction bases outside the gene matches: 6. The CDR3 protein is CASRTSGQETQYF. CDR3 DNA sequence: TGTGCCTCACGAACTAGCGGCCAAGAGACCCAGTACTTC.

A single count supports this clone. The CDR3: CASRGQQGRYNEQFF. DNA of the CDR3: TGTGCCAGCAGGGGGCAGCAGGGAAGGTACAATGAGCAGTTCTTC. The chain uses TRBV28 and TRBJ2-1; possible D gene TRBD1, 5 bases. V shed 6 bases and J shed 4 bases, with 16 bases lying between them. Germline-derived CDR1 and CDR2 are MDHEN and SYDVKM. This CDR3 comprises 15 residues.

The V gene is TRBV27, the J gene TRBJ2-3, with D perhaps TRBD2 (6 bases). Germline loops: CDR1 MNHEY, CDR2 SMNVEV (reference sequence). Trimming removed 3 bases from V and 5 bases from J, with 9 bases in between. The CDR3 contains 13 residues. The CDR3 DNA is TGTGCCAGCAGTTTCGGGAGAGGAGATACGCAGTATTTT. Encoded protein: CASSFGRGDTQYF.

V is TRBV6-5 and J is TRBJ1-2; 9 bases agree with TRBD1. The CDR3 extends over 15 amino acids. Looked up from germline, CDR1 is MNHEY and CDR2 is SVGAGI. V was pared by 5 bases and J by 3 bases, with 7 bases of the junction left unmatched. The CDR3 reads CASSPRTGVHYGYTF. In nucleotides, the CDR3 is TGTGCCAGCAGTCCGCGGACAGGGGTCCACTATGGCTACACCTTC.

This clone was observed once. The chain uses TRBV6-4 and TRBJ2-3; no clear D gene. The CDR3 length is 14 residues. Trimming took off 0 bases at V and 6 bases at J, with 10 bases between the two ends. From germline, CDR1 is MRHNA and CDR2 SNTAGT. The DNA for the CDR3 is TGTGCCAGCAGTGACTCGGCGTTCGGGGATACGCAGTATTTT. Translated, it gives CASSDSAFGDTQYF.

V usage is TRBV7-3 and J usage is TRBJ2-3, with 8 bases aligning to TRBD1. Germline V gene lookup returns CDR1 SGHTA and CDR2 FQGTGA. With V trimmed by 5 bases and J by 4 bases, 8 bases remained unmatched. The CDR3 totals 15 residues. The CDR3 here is CASSPRTGPADTQYF. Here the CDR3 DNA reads TGTGCCAGCAGCCCCAGGACAGGGCCCGCAGATACGCAGTATTTT.

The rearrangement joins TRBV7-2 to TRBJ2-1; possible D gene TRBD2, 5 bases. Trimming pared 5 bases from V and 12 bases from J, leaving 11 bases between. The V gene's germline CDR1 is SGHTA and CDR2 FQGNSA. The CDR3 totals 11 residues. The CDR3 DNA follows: TGTGCCAGCAGCCCCGAGGGTCGGCAGTTCTTC. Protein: CASSPEGRQFF. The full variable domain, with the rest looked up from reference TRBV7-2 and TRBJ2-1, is GAGVSQSPSNKVTEKGKDVELRCDPISGHTALYWYRQSLGQGLEFLIYFQGNSAPDKSGLPSDRFSAERTGGSVSTLTIQRTQQEDSAVYLCASSPEGRQFFGPGTRLTVL.

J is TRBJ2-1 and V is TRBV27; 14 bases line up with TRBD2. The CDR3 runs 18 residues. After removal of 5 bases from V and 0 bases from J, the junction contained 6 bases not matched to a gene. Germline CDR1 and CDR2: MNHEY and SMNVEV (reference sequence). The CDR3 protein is CASSPFGTSGSSYNEQFF. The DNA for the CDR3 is TGTGCCAGCAGTCCATTCGGGACTAGCGGGAGCTCCTACAATGAGCAGTTCTTC.

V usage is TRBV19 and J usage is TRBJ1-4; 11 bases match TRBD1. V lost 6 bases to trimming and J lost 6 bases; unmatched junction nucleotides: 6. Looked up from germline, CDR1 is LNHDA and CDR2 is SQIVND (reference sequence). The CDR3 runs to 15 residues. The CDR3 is CASRRTGGGDEKLFF. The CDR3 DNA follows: TGTGCCAGTAGGAGGACAGGGGGCGGAGATGAAAAACTGTTTTTT.

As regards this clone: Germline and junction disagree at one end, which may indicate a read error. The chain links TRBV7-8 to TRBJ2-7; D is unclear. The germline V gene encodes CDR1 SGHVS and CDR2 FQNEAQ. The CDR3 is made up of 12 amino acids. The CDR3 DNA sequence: TGTGCCAGCAGCTTATACTCCCACGAGCAGTACTTC. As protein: CASSLYSHEQYF.

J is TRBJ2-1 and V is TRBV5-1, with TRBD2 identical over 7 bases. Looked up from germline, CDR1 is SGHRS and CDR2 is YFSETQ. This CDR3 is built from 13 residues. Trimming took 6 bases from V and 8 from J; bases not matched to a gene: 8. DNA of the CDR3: TGCGCCAGCACCCTGGGAGGGAGGGATGAGCAGTTCTTC. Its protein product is CASTLGGRDEQFF.

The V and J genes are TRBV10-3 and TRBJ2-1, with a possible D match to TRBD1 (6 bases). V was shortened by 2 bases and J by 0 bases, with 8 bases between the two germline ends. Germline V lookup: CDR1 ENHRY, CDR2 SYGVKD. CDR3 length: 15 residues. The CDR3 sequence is CAISEGRGSYNEQFF. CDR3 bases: TGTGCCATCAGTGAGGGCAGGGGCTCCTACAATGAGCAGTTCTTC.

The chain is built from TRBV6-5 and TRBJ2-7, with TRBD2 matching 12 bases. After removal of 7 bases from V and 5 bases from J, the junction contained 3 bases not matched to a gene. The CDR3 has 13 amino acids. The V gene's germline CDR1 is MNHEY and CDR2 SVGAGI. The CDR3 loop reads CASKTSGSHEQYF. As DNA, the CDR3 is TGTGCCAGCAAGACTAGCGGGAGCCACGAGCAGTACTTC.

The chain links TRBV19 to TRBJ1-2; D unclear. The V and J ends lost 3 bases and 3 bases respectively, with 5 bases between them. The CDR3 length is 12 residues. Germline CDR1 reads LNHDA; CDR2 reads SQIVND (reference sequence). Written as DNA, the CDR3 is TGTGCCAGTAGTATCTCCGACTATGGCTACACCTTC. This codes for CASSISDYGYTF.

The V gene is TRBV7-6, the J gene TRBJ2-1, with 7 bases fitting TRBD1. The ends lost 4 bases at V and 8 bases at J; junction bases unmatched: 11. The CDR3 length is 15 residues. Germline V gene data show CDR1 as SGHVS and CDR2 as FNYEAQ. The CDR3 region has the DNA TGTGCCAGCAGCTCGAGGGGGCAACAGGGCCATGAGCAGTTCTTC. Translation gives CASSSRGQQGHEQFF.

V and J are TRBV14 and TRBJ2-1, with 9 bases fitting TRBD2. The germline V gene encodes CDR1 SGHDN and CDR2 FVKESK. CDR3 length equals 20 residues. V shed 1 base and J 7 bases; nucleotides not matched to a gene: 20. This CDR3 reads CASSQGGASGITALGNEQFF. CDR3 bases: TGTGCCAGCAGCCAAGGGGGGGCTAGCGGGATAACCGCCCTGGGGAATGAGCAGTTCTTC.

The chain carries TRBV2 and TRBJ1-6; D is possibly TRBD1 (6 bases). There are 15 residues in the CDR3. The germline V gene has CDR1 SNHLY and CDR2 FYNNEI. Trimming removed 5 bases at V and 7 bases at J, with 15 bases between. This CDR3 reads CASSPLGAENSPLHF. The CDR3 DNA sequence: TGTGCCAGCAGTCCCTTGGGGGCTGAGAATTCACCCCTCCACTTT.

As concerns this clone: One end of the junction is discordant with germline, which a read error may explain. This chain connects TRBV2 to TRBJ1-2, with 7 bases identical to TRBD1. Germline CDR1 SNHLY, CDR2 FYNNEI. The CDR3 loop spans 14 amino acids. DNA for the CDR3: TGTGCCAGCAGGGAAGGACAGGACGGCTATGGCTACACCTTC. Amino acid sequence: CASREGQDGYGYTF.

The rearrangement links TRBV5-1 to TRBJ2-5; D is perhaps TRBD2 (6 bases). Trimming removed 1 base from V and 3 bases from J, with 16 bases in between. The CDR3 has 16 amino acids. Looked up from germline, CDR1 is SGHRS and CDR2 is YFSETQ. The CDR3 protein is CASSLSGVVAEETQYF. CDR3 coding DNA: TGCGCCAGCAGCTTGTCCGGAGTTGTAGCGGAAGAGACCCAGTACTTC.

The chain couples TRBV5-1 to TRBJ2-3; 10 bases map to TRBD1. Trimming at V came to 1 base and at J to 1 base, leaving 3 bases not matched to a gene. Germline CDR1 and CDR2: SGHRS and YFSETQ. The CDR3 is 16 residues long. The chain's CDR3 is CASSLFGTGGTDTQYF. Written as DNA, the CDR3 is TGCGCCAGCAGCTTGTTTGGGACAGGGGGCACAGATACGCAGTATTTT. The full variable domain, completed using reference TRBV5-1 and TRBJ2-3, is KAGVTQTPRYLIKTRGQQVTLSCSPISGHRSVSWYQQTPGQGLQFLFEYFSETQRNKGNFPGRFSGRQFSNSRSEMNVSTLELGDSALYLCASSLFGTGGTDTQYFGPGTRLTVL.

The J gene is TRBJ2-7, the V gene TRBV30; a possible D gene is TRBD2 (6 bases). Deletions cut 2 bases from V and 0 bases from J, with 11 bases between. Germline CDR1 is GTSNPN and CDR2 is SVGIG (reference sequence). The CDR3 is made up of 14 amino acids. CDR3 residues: CAWSWDLSSYEQYF. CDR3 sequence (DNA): TGTGCCTGGAGTTGGGACTTGAGCTCCTACGAGCAGTACTTC.

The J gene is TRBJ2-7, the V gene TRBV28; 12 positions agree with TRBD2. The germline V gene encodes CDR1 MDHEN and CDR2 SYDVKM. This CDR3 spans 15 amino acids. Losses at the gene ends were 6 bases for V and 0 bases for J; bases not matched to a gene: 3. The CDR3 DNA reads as TGTGCCAGCAGACAACTAGCGGGAGGCTCCTACGAGCAGTACTTC. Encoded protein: CASRQLAGGSYEQYF.

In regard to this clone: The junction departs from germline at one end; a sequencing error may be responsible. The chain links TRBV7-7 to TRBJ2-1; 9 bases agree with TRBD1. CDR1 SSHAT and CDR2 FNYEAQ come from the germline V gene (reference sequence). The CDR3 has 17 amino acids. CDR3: CASSLGVGTGLSNEQFF. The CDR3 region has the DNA TGTGCTAGCAGCTTAGGGGTAGGGACAGGGCTTTCCAATGAGCAGTTCTTC.

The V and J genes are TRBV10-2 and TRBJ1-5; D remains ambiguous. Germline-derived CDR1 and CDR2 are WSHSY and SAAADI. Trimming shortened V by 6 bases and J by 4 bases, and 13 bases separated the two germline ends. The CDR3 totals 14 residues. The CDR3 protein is CASRDSYANQPQHF. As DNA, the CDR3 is TGCGCCAGCAGGGACTCTTACGCTAATCAGCCCCAGCATTTT.

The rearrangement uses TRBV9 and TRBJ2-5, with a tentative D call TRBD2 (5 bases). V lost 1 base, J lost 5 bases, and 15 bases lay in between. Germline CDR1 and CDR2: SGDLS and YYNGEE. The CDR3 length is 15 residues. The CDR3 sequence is CASSVQALSGETQYF. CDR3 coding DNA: TGTGCCAGCAGCGTACAGGCGTTGTCGGGGGAGACCCAGTACTTC.

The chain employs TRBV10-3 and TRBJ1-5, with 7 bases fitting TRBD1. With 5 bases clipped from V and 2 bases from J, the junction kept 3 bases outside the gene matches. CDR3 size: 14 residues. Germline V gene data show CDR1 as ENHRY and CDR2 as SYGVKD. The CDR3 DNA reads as TGTGCCATCAGTACAGGGGAGGGCAATCAGCCCCAGCATTTT. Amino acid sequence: CAISTGEGNQPQHF.

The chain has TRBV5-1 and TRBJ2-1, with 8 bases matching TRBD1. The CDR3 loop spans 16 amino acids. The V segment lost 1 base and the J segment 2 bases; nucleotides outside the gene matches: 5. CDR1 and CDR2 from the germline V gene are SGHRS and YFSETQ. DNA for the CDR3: TGCGCCAGCAGCTTGCTAGGACAGGGCACCTACAATGAGCAGTTCTTC. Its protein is CASSLLGQGTYNEQFF. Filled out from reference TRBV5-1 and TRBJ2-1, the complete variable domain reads KAGVTQTPRYLIKTRGQQVTLSCSPISGHRSVSWYQQTPGQGLQFLFEYFSETQRNKGNFPGRFSGRQFSNSRSEMNVSTLELGDSALYLCASSLLGQGTYNEQFFGPGTRLTVL.